The text below deals with one T cell receptor beta chain. The antigen it recognizes is unknown. No quality values exist for individual bases; no much larger clone is one base distant. The sequencing machine was an Illumina HiSeq 2500. TCR beta libraries were prepared by quantitative 5'-RACE with molecular barcodes. On the authors' methods: To identify disease-linked TCR variants, a new computational method was used, one built on a probabilistic model of VDJ rearrangement. Starting from the raw public reads, TCRdb applied fastp trimming at Q25, assembled clones with MiXCR and retained in-frame beta chains. Every entry covers one CDR3 protein and lists the most common genes and DNA from its rows. The V and J calls shown here were made by TCRdb, not taken from the authors' results. The sample data list fewer than 450,000 distinct CDR3 sequences, and approximately 17% of these were observed just once. The top ten clones comprise approximately 1% of the sample.

The entry originates in a study of CD8 T cells in ankylosing spondylitis (dated by TCRdb to the late 2010s). About the full investigation: The study profiled T cell receptor beta repertoires in healthy donors and ankylosing spondylitis patients to find disease-linked TCR variants. The whole study cohort included under 140 healthy donors and 25 ankylosing spondylitis patients. Samples of peripheral blood were taken, and for ankylosing spondylitis patients, synovial fluid was collected as well. General study outcomes and caveats: A TCR beta motif of fewer than 10 highly homologous amino acid variants appeared characteristic of blood from ankylosing spondylitis patients. Significant enrichment of the disease-linked clones was reported in matched synovial fluid samples from ankylosing spondylitis patients. In peripheral blood, the disease-linked clones were found at relatively low frequencies and had a CD8+ phenotype. Some motif variants were previously reported in synovial fluid and blood of reactive arthritis patients, suggesting common disease-initiation mechanisms.

Reading from cysteine to phenylalanine, the CDR3 counts 17 amino acids. Left in the record is the CDR3 DNA by itself, 51 bases read in frame from the first base. V is reduced by 2 bases and J by 0 bases, leaving a spacing of 17 bases between them. CDR1 SGHVS and CDR2 FQNEAQ are derived from the germline V gene. This receptor chain uses TRBV7-8 and TRBJ2-7; the D call is tentative, TRBD1 or TRBD2, as each matches 6 bases. Sequences were obtained from blood, either unsorted or a sorted T cell fraction (not recorded which). The sequence was obtained from a male donor with ankylosing spondylitis. The DNA sequence is given as TGTGCCAGCAGCTTAACCCCATGGGGGGCTAGCTCCTACGAGCAGTACTTC. This codes for CASSLTPWGASSYEQYF.